The subject of this entry is one T cell receptor (beta chain). Its antigen is not identified. Generated by immunoSEQ multiplex PCR, the TCRdb table keeps only in-frame clones and is missing some. This table has almost 30,000 clones, approximately 76% appearing once. This sample is part of a study of CD4 T cells in relation to SARS-CoV-2 and coronaviruses. CDR1 and CDR2 from the germline V gene are SGHTA and FQGNSA. The V gene lost 1 base and the J gene lost 1 base, with 11 bases spanning the gap. The CDR3 has 15 residues. Before the COVID-19 pandemic, during about 2011-2019, CD4+ T cells were taken from unexposed donors. Isolation of CD4+ T cells took place after less than 11 days in culture.

This TCR came from a human donor in good health. The V and J genes are TRBV7-2 and TRBJ2-7; no reliable D call. Sequences were obtained from CD4+ T cells from PBMCs, cultured in vitro. The CDR3 nucleotides are TGTGCCAGCAGCTTAGAAATTCGCAAGTCCTACGAGCAGTACTTC. Its protein product is CASSLEIRKSYEQYF.